These T cell receptor beta chains were read from a single sample in a study of T cell responses to AZD1222 COVID-19 vaccine. Clones were sequenced by immunoSEQ multiplex PCR, and TCRdb holds only the in-frame ones, with some missing. The sample holds more than 100,000 clones, 85% to 90% seen once. Specimen: peripheral blood, collected on day 0 of AZD1222 vaccination. These receptors all stem from an adult in good health. Each CDR3 is given with its conserved first and last residue. D genes are given only for firm matches. Clone size is shown for a subset of rows, as once, few, many or a class of expanded clone.

V,D,J,size,DNA,CDR3
TRBV21-1,.,TRBJ1-3,.,TGTGCCAGGGGGAGCGGAAACACCATATATTTT,CARGSGNTIYF
TRBV6-5,TRBD1,TRBJ1-5,.,TGTGCCAGCAGCTTCGACAGGGGAGGTCAGCCCCAGCATTTT,CASSFDRGGQPQHF
TRBV9,.,TRBJ2-1,.,TGTGCCAGCAGCGCCCGAGGAGGACCTCTCACCTCCTACAATGAGCAGTTCTTC,CASSARGGPLTSYNEQFF
TRBV10-3,.,TRBJ1-1,.,TGTGCCATCAGTGAGTCGTCCATAGATGAAGCTTTCTTT,CAISESSIDEAFF
TRBV5-4,.,TRBJ2-5,.,TGTGCCAGCAGCTTGGGGCCAGTCCAAGAGACCCAGTACTTC,CASSLGPVQETQYF
TRBV6-2/TRBV6-3,TRBD1,TRBJ1-5,.,TGTGCCAGCAGTTTAAAGAGGGGGCCCCTCAATCAGCCCCAGCATTTT,CASSLKRGPLNQPQHF
TRBV6-1,.,TRBJ1-2,.,TGTGCCAGCAGTGAAGCCCGGGAGGGGGGTAACTATGGCTACACCTTC,CASSEAREGGNYGYTF
TRBV2,.,TRBJ2-7,.,TGTGCCAGCAGGGACGGGACTCTGGGCCCCCTCTCCTACGAGCAGTACTTC,CASRDGTLGPLSYEQYF
TRBV6-2/TRBV6-3,.,TRBJ2-1,.,TGTGCCAGCAGCCAAGTCGGACGGCGGACCTACAATGAGCAGTTCTTC,CASSQVGRRTYNEQFF
TRBV6-5,.,TRBJ2-2,once,TGTGCCAGCCTTGGGGTAGGGGAGCTGTTTTTT,CASLGVGELFF
TRBV9,TRBD2,TRBJ2-5,.,TGTGCCAGCAGCGTAGCTACGGGAGCGGGGGAGCGAAAGACCCAGTACTTC,CASSVATGAGERKTQYF
TRBV28,.,TRBJ2-2,.,TGTGCCAGCGGGACACCAAACACCGGGGAGCTGTTTTTT,CASGTPNTGELFF
TRBV28,.,TRBJ1-2,.,TGTGCCACCCTAGACAGGCTTGCTAACTATGGCTACACCTTC,CATLDRLANYGYTF
TRBV7-9,.,TRBJ1-1,.,TGTGCCAGCAGCTCGGGTGAGGGGAAAGCTTTCTTT,CASSSGEGKAFF
TRBV5-1,.,TRBJ2-7,.,TGCGCCAGCAGCGATAACTACGAGCAGTACTTC,CASSDNYEQYF
TRBV27,.,TRBJ2-2,.,TGTGCCAGCAGTTTAATCGCCGAGGCCGGGGAGCTGTTTTTT,CASSLIAEAGELFF
TRBV30,.,TRBJ1-1,.,TGTGCCTGGAGGGCGGACAGACCGGGCACTGAAGCTTTCTTT,CAWRADRPGTEAFF
TRBV7-9,.,TRBJ1-1,.,TGTGCCAGCAGCTTAGAAGGGCAGTCTGAAGCTTTCTTT,CASSLEGQSEAFF
TRBV28,TRBD1,TRBJ1-5,.,TGTGCCAGCAGCCGGACAGGGGGCGCGGGGCAGCCCCAGCATTTT,CASSRTGGAGQPQHF
TRBV7-2,TRBD1,TRBJ1-1,.,TGTGCCAGCAGCTTAGGTGGGACAGGGTCCGCCGAAGCTTTCTTT,CASSLGGTGSAEAFF
TRBV6-1,.,TRBJ2-7,.,TGTGCCAGCAGTGTGTCGGGGGGGACAGGTGTGAACGAGCAGTACTTC,CASSVSGGTGVNEQYF
TRBV5-4,.,TRBJ2-7,few,TGTGCCAGCAGCTTCTCCGACTCGGTGCAGTACTTC,CASSFSDSVQYF
TRBV6-1,TRBD1,TRBJ2-7,.,TGTGCCAGCGGGCTGACAGGGGGTGGGGAGCAGTACTTC,CASGLTGGGEQYF
TRBV5-4,.,TRBJ2-7,.,TGTGCCAGCAGCTTGGGGGAGGTCCACTACGAGCAGTACTTC,CASSLGEVHYEQYF
TRBV3-1/TRBV3-2,.,TRBJ1-3,.,TGTGCCAGCAGCCAAAGGGGAGCTGGAAACACCATATATTTT,CASSQRGAGNTIYF
TRBV7-3,.,TRBJ2-3,.,TGTGCCAGCAGCTCGTGGGGGGCTTACACAGATACGCAGTATTTT,CASSSWGAYTDTQYF
TRBV2,.,TRBJ1-5,.,TGTGCCAGCAGTGAAGACGGGGCGGCTATTCCGCCCCAGCATTTT,CASSEDGAAIPPQHF
TRBV5-1,.,TRBJ1-3,.,TGCGCCAGCAGTCTAAGACCGAGCTCTGGAAACACCATATATTTT,CASSLRPSSGNTIYF
TRBV7-9,.,TRBJ2-4,.,TGTGCCAGCAGCCCTGGGCTAGGGGGTCAGAACATTCAGTACTTC,CASSPGLGGQNIQYF
TRBV28,TRBD1,TRBJ2-7,.,TGTGCCAGCAGCCCTATCGGGACAGGGTCCTACGAGCAGTACTTC,CASSPIGTGSYEQYF
TRBV7-2,.,TRBJ1-6,once,TGTGCCAGCAGCTTAGGGAGGGTAGGATCCTATAATTCACCCCTCCACTTT,CASSLGRVGSYNSPLHF
TRBV15,.,TRBJ1-1,.,TGTGCCACCAGCAGACCCACCGCTAGGAGGGACACTGAAGCTTTCTTT,CATSRPTARRDTEAFF
TRBV9,.,TRBJ2-5,.,TGTGCCAGCAGCGTAGCTTCCGGGGAAGAGACCCAGTACTTC,CASSVASGEETQYF
TRBV12-5,TRBD1,TRBJ2-1,.,TGTGCTAGTGGTGGGACAGCCCGTTCCAATGAGCAGTTCTTC,CASGGTARSNEQFF
TRBV5-1,TRBD2,TRBJ2-1,.,TGCGCCAGCAGCAGAACCGGGACTAGTTTCACTGAGCAGTTCTTC,CASSRTGTSFTEQFF
TRBV7-9,.,TRBJ2-3,.,TGTGCCAGCAGCTACCCCGTTTTGGGGGGACCCCGCACAGATACGCAGTATTTT,CASSYPVLGGPRTDTQYF
TRBV4-1,TRBD1,TRBJ1-2,.,TGCGCCAGCAGCCAAGAGGTACAGGGGCTTAACTATGGCTACACCTTC,CASSQEVQGLNYGYTF
TRBV6-6,TRBD1,TRBJ1-4,.,TGTGCCAGCAGTCAACGACAGGGGGCCTCGTCTAATGAAAAACTGTTTTTT,CASSQRQGASSNEKLFF
TRBV15,.,TRBJ2-7,.,TGTGCCACCGGGTCCTACGATTTCTCCTACGAGCAGTACTTC,CATGSYDFSYEQYF
TRBV19,.,TRBJ2-2,once,TGTGCCAGTAGTATAAGGCAGGCCGGGGAGCTGTTTTTT,CASSIRQAGELFF
TRBV5-4,.,TRBJ1-1,.,TGTGCCAGCAGCTTGGGGAGGCAGCGAGCCATGAACACTGAAGCTTTCTTT,CASSLGRQRAMNTEAFF
TRBV2,.,TRBJ2-1,.,TGTGCCAGCTTCGCCGGGGTCTATGAGCAGTTCTTC,CASFAGVYEQFF